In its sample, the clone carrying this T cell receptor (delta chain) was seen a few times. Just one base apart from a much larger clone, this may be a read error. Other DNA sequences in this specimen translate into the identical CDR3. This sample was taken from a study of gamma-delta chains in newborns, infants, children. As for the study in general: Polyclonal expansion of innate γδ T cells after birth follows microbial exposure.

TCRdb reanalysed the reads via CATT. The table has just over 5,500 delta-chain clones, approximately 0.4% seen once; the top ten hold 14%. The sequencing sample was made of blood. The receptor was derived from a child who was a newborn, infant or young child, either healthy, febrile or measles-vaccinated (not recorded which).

In nucleotides, the CDR3 is TGCGCCTGTGACAGTACTGGGGGACCAAGCTCCTGGGACACCCGACAGATGTTTTTC. Translated: CACDSTGGPSSWDTRQMFF. The V gene is TRDV2, the J gene TRDJ3, with TRDD3 matching 9 bases. Germline values: CDR1 GEAIGNYY, CDR2 EKD. The CDR3 is 19 amino acids.